These T cell receptor beta chains were read from a single sample in a study of shared clonotypes between healthy human individuals. Profiling relied on immunoSEQ multiplex PCR, and the TCRdb table lists in-frame clones only, not all of them. The sample shows some 2,400,000 clones, roughly 95% of them seen only once. Specimen: naive CD4+ T cells sorted from blood. Receptors were obtained from a young man in good health. CDR3s include the opening cysteine and the closing phenylalanine or tryptophan. Fields, in order: D gene, clone size, V gene, J gene, CDR3 DNA, CDR3 protein. The D gene is left open where the match is weak. Size values are once, few and many counts, or a class for expanded clones, and some rows have none.

D gene: TRBD2; clone size: .; V gene: TRBV25-1; J gene: TRBJ2-3; CDR3 DNA: TGTGCCACCGTAACTAGCGCAGATACGCAGTATTTT; CDR3 protein: CATVTSADTQYF
D gene: .; clone size: once; V gene: TRBV13; J gene: TRBJ1-3; CDR3 DNA: TGTGCCAGCAGCCCCGCCCGTCCCCGGCTTTCTGGAAACACCATATATTTT; CDR3 protein: CASSPARPRLSGNTIYF
D gene: TRBD2; clone size: once; V gene: TRBV6-5; J gene: TRBJ2-3; CDR3 DNA: TGTGCCAGCAGCAAACTAGCGGGAGGCGCAGATACGCAGTATTTT; CDR3 protein: CASSKLAGGADTQYF
D gene: .; clone size: .; V gene: TRBV4-2; J gene: TRBJ2-1; CDR3 DNA: TGTGCCAGCAGCCAAGATCCCACGGTAGGGCAGTTCTTC; CDR3 protein: CASSQDPTVGQFF
D gene: TRBD1; clone size: .; V gene: TRBV28; J gene: TRBJ1-5; CDR3 DNA: TGTGCCAGCAGTTTAGGAGGACAGGGTATCGGTTACCAGCCCCAGCATTTT; CDR3 protein: CASSLGGQGIGYQPQHF
D gene: .; clone size: .; V gene: TRBV18; J gene: TRBJ2-3; CDR3 DNA: TGTGCCAGCTCACCACGAACTAGCACAGATACGCAGTATTTT; CDR3 protein: CASSPRTSTDTQYF
D gene: TRBD1; clone size: .; V gene: TRBV25-1; J gene: TRBJ2-7; CDR3 DNA: TGTGCCAGCAGTGGTTCTCCCGGGACAGGCAGCTACGAGCAGTACTTC; CDR3 protein: CASSGSPGTGSYEQYF
D gene: .; clone size: .; V gene: TRBV25-1; J gene: TRBJ2-7; CDR3 DNA: TGTGCCAGCAGTGAATCGGGGTCGGGGGACGGGCAGTACTTC; CDR3 protein: CASSESGSGDGQYF
D gene: .; clone size: .; V gene: TRBV10-3; J gene: TRBJ1-1; CDR3 DNA: TGTGCCTTAAAACCCCTCCAGGACACTGAAGCTTTCTTT; CDR3 protein: CALKPLQDTEAFF
D gene: .; clone size: .; V gene: TRBV6-1; J gene: TRBJ1-5; CDR3 DNA: TGTGCCAGCAGTTTCCTAGACAGTAGCAATCAGCCCCAGCATTTT; CDR3 protein: CASSFLDSSNQPQHF
D gene: .; clone size: .; V gene: TRBV6-5; J gene: TRBJ1-1; CDR3 DNA: TGTGCCAGCAGTACCGACAGTTTCGGGAACACTGAAGCTTTCTTT; CDR3 protein: CASSTDSFGNTEAFF
D gene: .; clone size: .; V gene: TRBV2; J gene: TRBJ2-1; CDR3 DNA: TGTGCCAGCAGGACAGAGGAGAATGAGCAGTTCTTC; CDR3 protein: CASRTEENEQFF
D gene: TRBD1; clone size: .; V gene: TRBV27; J gene: TRBJ2-3; CDR3 DNA: TGTGCCAGCAGTTTTGACAGGGTTAGCACAGATACGCAGTATTTT; CDR3 protein: CASSFDRVSTDTQYF
D gene: .; clone size: .; V gene: TRBV11-3; J gene: TRBJ1-1; CDR3 DNA: TGTGCCAGCAGCTTGGCCCCGGCCGGTGAAGCTTTCTTT; CDR3 protein: CASSLAPAGEAFF
D gene: .; clone size: .; V gene: TRBV11-2; J gene: TRBJ2-5; CDR3 DNA: TGTGCCAGCAGCTTAGTCGCCCGTGGGGAGACCCAGTACTTC; CDR3 protein: CASSLVARGETQYF
D gene: TRBD1; clone size: .; V gene: TRBV6-5; J gene: TRBJ1-1; CDR3 DNA: TGTGCCAGCAGTTCTAAAGGGACAGCAAAAGCTTTCTTT; CDR3 protein: CASSSKGTAKAFF
D gene: .; clone size: .; V gene: TRBV5-1; J gene: TRBJ1-6; CDR3 DNA: TGCGCCAGCAGCTTGGACGACTCTTCACCCCTCCACTTT; CDR3 protein: CASSLDDSSPLHF
D gene: .; clone size: .; V gene: TRBV4-3; J gene: TRBJ2-7; CDR3 DNA: TGCGCCAGCAGCCAAGATTGGGGAGAGGACAGCAACCTGGTAGAGCAGTACTTC; CDR3 protein: CASSQDWGEDSNLVEQYF
D gene: .; clone size: .; V gene: TRBV30; J gene: TRBJ2-7; CDR3 DNA: TGTGCCTGGAGTCCCTCGAGAGCAGGTCCGTCCTACGAGCAGTACTTC; CDR3 protein: CAWSPSRAGPSYEQYF
D gene: .; clone size: .; V gene: TRBV28; J gene: TRBJ1-1; CDR3 DNA: TGTGCCAGCAAAGGTGACAGGAACACTGAAGCTTTCTTT; CDR3 protein: CASKGDRNTEAFF
D gene: .; clone size: .; V gene: TRBV9; J gene: TRBJ2-1; CDR3 DNA: TGTGCCAGCAGCGTAGCAGTACCCAATGAGCAGTTCTTC; CDR3 protein: CASSVAVPNEQFF
D gene: .; clone size: once; V gene: TRBV7-2; J gene: TRBJ2-7; CDR3 DNA: TGTGCCAGCAGCTTTCCCCAGGGAAGAGGCAACGAGCAGTACTTC; CDR3 protein: CASSFPQGRGNEQYF
D gene: TRBD1; clone size: few; V gene: TRBV27; J gene: TRBJ1-6; CDR3 DNA: TGTGCCAGCAGTTTTCACAGGGGAAATAATTCACCCCTCCACTTT; CDR3 protein: CASSFHRGNNSPLHF